Shown below are 16 T cell receptor beta chains from a single sample sequenced in a study of blood T cell repertoires in COVID-19. TCRdb's table, derived via immunoSEQ multiplex PCR, lists solely in-frame clones and lacks some. This table has more than 95,000 clones, roughly four fifths appearing once. Sequencing input: peripheral blood. These receptor sequences come from a man in his sixties with acute or convalescent COVID-19.

J is TRBJ1-5 and V is TRBV28, with TRBD1 matching over 9 bases. The CDR3 runs 14 residues. Germline CDR1 and CDR2: MDHEN and SYDVKM. V gave up 10 bases and J gave up 1 base; unmatched junction bases: 5. The CDR3 sequence: CAIRGQGSNQPQHF. The CDR3 region has the DNA TGTGCCATCAGAGGACAGGGGAGCAATCAGCCCCAGCATTTT.

The chain links TRBV19 to TRBJ1-2; no firm D call. Trimming pared 1 base from V and 4 bases from J, leaving 7 bases between. Germline values: CDR1 LNHDA, CDR2 SQIVND (reference sequence). This CDR3 is 13 amino acids long. CDR3 amino acids: CASSIGAGYGYTF. Here the CDR3 DNA reads TGTGCCAGTAGTATAGGGGCAGGCTATGGCTACACCTTC.

This clone was found a few times. The rearrangement joins TRBV30 to TRBJ2-7, with D tentatively TRBD1 (5 bases). The CDR3 is 13 amino acids. The ends were cut back, 8 bases at V and 5 bases at J, with 19 bases in the middle. CDR1 GTSNPN and CDR2 SVGIG come from the germline V gene (reference sequence). The CDR3 region has the DNA TGTGCCCGGTGGGATCAGGGATCCCACGAGCAGTACTTC. It yields the protein CARWDQGSHEQYF. The whole variable domain, remainder taken from reference TRBV30 and TRBJ2-7, is SQTIHQWPATLVQPVGSPLSLECTVEGTSNPNLYWYRQAAGRGLQLLFYSVGIGQISSEVPQNLSASRPQDRQFILSSKKLLLSDSGFYLCARWDQGSHEQYFGPGTRLTVT.

The chain couples TRBV28 to TRBJ2-1; the D is unclear. CDR1 is MDHEN and CDR2 is SYDVKM in the germline V gene. CDR3 length equals 14 residues. V shed 3 bases and J shed 0 bases, with 6 bases lying between them. The CDR3 sequence is CASSFRSSYNEQFF. As DNA, the CDR3 is TGTGCCAGCAGTTTCCGGAGCTCCTACAATGAGCAGTTCTTC.

The chain couples TRBV9 to TRBJ2-2; no reliable D call. Germline V lookup: CDR1 SGDLS, CDR2 YYNGEE. V was shortened by 3 bases and J by 5 bases, with 5 bases between the two germline ends. The CDR3 has 12 residues. The CDR3 sequence: CASSAITGELFF. In DNA, the CDR3 is TGTGCCAGCAGCGCCATTACCGGGGAGCTGTTTTTT.

This clone has a single count. This chain links TRBV7-3 with TRBJ2-1; 13 bases match TRBD2. This CDR3 is built from 17 residues. Germline V CDR1 and CDR2: SGHTA, FQGTGA. V dropped 1 base and J dropped 7; count of bases not matched to a gene: 7. DNA for the CDR3: TGTGCCAGCAGCTTAAGGGGAGGACTAGCGGGAGAAAATGAGCAGTTCTTC. Encoded protein: CASSLRGGLAGENEQFF. The variable domain in full, completed from reference TRBV7-3 and TRBJ2-1, reads GAGVSQTPSNKVTEKGKYVELRCDPISGHTALYWYRQSLGQGPEFLIYFQGTGAADDSGLPNDRFFAVRPEGSVSTLKIQRTERGDSAVYLCASSLRGGLAGENEQFFGPGTRLTVL.

The V gene is TRBV5-1, the J gene TRBJ1-2; the D is unclear. Between the trimmed V and J ends, which lost 0 bases and 2 bases, there was a span of 5 bases. The CDR3 totals 13 residues. Germline CDR1 reads SGHRS; CDR2 reads YFSETQ. In DNA, the CDR3 is TGCGCCAGCAGCTTGGACAAAAACTATGGCTACACCTTC. This translates into CASSLDKNYGYTF.

This rearrangement joins TRBV19 to TRBJ1-2; maybe TRBD1 (6 bases). There are 15 residues in the CDR3. Between the trimmed V and J ends, which lost 6 bases and 1 base, there was a span of 15 bases. Germline lookup yields CDR1 LNHDA and CDR2 SQIVND (reference sequence). Here the CDR3 DNA reads TGTGCCAGTAGATACCCGGGACAATTTAACTATGGCTACACCTTC. This translates into CASRYPGQFNYGYTF.

The rearrangement joins TRBV16 to TRBJ1-1, with D perhaps TRBD1 (5 bases). Germline V gene data show CDR1 as KGHSY and CDR2 as FQNENV. This CDR3 comprises 11 residues. V dropped 0 bases and J dropped 11 bases, with 7 bases sitting between them. CDR3 nucleotides: TGTGCCAGCAGCCAATCCGGGGGTGCTTTCTTT. Protein: CASSQSGGAFF.

V and J are TRBV10-2 and TRBJ2-5; D is possibly TRBD1 (6 bases). The germline gives CDR1 WSHSY, CDR2 SAAADI. V dropped 9 bases and J dropped 5 bases, with 25 bases sitting between them. The CDR3 consists of 16 residues. The CDR3 loop is CASHLGTGIFPETQYF. CDR3 nucleotide sequence: TGCGCCAGTCACCTCGGTACAGGGATTTTTCCGGAGACCCAGTACTTC.

The rearrangement uses TRBV3-1 (or the pseudogene TRBV3-2) and TRBJ2-1, with D tentatively TRBD2 (6 bases). Germline loops: CDR1 LGHDT, CDR2 YNNKEL (reference sequence). Trimming removed 0 bases at V and 13 bases at J, with 10 bases between. The CDR3 covers 12 residues. Written as DNA, the CDR3 is TGTGCCAGCAGCCAAGATCGGAGGGCCCAGTTCTTC. Protein sequence: CASSQDRRAQFF.

The chain links TRBV21-1 to TRBJ1-2. TRBV21-1 constitutes a pseudogene. The CDR3 runs to 14 residues. The CDR3 is CASSKERGGYGYTF. CDR3 coding DNA: TGTGCCAGCAGCAAAGAAAGAGGAGGGTATGGCTACACCTTC.

The chain uses TRBV9 and TRBJ1-3; maybe TRBD1 (6 bases). The CDR3 has 13 residues. The germline gives CDR1 SGDLS, CDR2 YYNGEE. Between the trimmed V and J ends, which lost 4 bases and 4 bases, there was a span of 9 bases. The CDR3 spells CASSLGQGNTIYF. CDR3 coding DNA: TGTGCCAGCAGCCTTGGACAGGGAAACACCATATATTTT. Based on the CDR3 plus reference TRBV9 and TRBJ1-3, the full variable domain is DSGVTQTPKHLITATGQRVTLRCSPRSGDLSVYWYQQSLDQGLQFLIQYYNGEERAKGNILERFSAQQFPDLHSELNLSSLELGDSALYFCASSLGQGNTIYFGEGSWLTVV.

This clone counts as medium-sized. V usage is TRBV7-9 and J usage is TRBJ2-5; D perhaps matches TRBD1 (5 bases). The CDR3 runs to 15 residues. The germline CDR1 and CDR2 sequences are SEHNR and FQNEAQ (reference sequence). Deletions cut 5 bases from V and 1 base from J, with 14 bases between. The CDR3 spells CASSPLGEAQETQYF. In nucleotides, the CDR3 is TGTGCCAGCAGCCCTCTAGGGGAAGCCCAAGAGACCCAGTACTTC.

This clone appeared a single time. The CDR3 DNA reads as TGTGCCAGCTCACTCAACAGGGGTCAAGAGACCCAGTACTTC. This translates into CASSLNRGQETQYF. This chain uses TRBV18 with TRBJ2-5; 7 nucleotides match TRBD1. The CDR3 loop spans 14 amino acids. Trimming took 4 bases from V and 2 from J; bases not matched to a gene: 4. CDR1 KGHSH and CDR2 LQKENI come from the germline V gene.

This chain joins TRBV18 and TRBJ1-4; the D is unclear. V shed 2 bases and J shed 0 bases, with 10 bases lying between them. Germline assignment: CDR1 KGHSH and CDR2 LQKENI. This CDR3 is 16 amino acids long. The CDR3 protein is CASSPFSGATNEKLFF. For the CDR3, the DNA is TGTGCCAGCTCACCATTCTCAGGTGCAACTAATGAAAAACTGTTTTTT.